A selection of T cell receptor beta chains follows, all from one sample in a study of vaccination effects on CD4 cells after COVID-19. No cognate antigen is known for these TCRs. The repertoire was sequenced with immunoSEQ multiplex PCR; TCRdb's copy has only in-frame clones and lacks some. The sample lists around 60,000 clones; around 78% were seen once. Sample: CD4+ T cells from PBMCs cultured with HCoV-229E spike peptides, taken after COVID-19 vaccination. The receptors stem from a human donor who received a COVID-19 vaccine. Each CDR3 is given with its conserved first and last residue. The order of the fields is D gene, clone size, CDR3 length, V gene, J gene, CDR3 protein, CDR3 DNA. The D gene is left open where the match is weak. Not all rows give a size; the values are once, few, many and, for expanded clones, a class.

>-|few|14|TRBV4-1|TRBJ1-2
CASSQGGTWDGYTF
TGCGCCAGCAGCCAAGGTGGGACATGGGATGGCTACACCTTC
>-|-|15|TRBV25-1|TRBJ1-4
CASMGTRLRGEKLFF
TGTGCCAGCATGGGGACCAGACTAAGGGGGGAAAAACTGTTTTTT
>TRBD2|-|16|TRBV5-1|TRBJ2-1
CASSSAGRGGVGEQFF
TGCGCCAGCAGCTCCGCAGGCCGGGGGGGGGTCGGTGAGCAGTTCTTC
>-|few|20|TRBV19|TRBJ1-5
CASSIGWAGVGGPINQPQHF
TGTGCCAGTAGTATTGGTTGGGCAGGGGTAGGTGGGCCGATCAATCAGCCCCAGCATTTT
>-|-|16|TRBV3-1/TRBV3-2|TRBJ2-6
CASSQGRGPGANVLTF
TGTGCCAGCAGCCAAGGTCGAGGGCCTGGGGCCAACGTCCTGACTTTC
>-|-|13|TRBV19|TRBJ1-1
CASSIGGVTEAFF
TGTGCCAGTAGTATAGGAGGGGTCACTGAAGCTTTCTTT
>-|-|14|TRBV7-8|TRBJ2-5
CASTAGTNKETQYF
TGTGCCAGCACCGCCGGGACAAACAAAGAGACCCAGTACTTC
>-|-|13|TRBV5-1|TRBJ2-3
CASSLPGTDTQYF
TGCGCCAGCAGCTTACCCGGCACAGATACGCAGTATTTT
>TRBD1|-|15|TRBV5-4|TRBJ1-1
CASSFFGQGDTEAFF
TGTGCCAGCAGCTTCTTTGGGCAGGGGGACACTGAAGCTTTCTTT
>-|-|13|TRBV30|TRBJ1-1
CAWSVIRNTEAFF
TGTGCCTGGAGTGTAATTCGGAACACTGAAGCTTTCTTT
>-|few|13|TRBV12-3/TRBV12-4|TRBJ1-5
CASSPLEGQPQHF
TGTGCCAGCAGCCCCTTGGAGGGGCAGCCCCAGCATTTT
>-|-|18|TRBV3-1/TRBV3-2|TRBJ1-1
CASSPSLRGAYLNTEAFF
TGTGCCAGCAGCCCCTCACTCCGGGGAGCATACCTGAACACTGAAGCTTTCTTT
>-|few|13|TRBV13|TRBJ1-1
CASSPRQSTEAFF
TGTGCCAGCAGCCCGAGACAGAGCACTGAAGCTTTCTTT
>TRBD1|-|15|TRBV7-2|TRBJ2-5
CASSLIRGRQETQYF
TGTGCCAGCAGCTTAATTAGGGGGCGGCAAGAGACCCAGTACTTC
>-|-|14|TRBV2|TRBJ1-3
CATSRRGTGNTIYF
TGTGCCACCAGCCGCCGGGGGACTGGAAACACCATATATTTT
>TRBD1|-|16|TRBV7-3|TRBJ1-3
CASSLSAGTAGNTIYF
TGTGCCAGCAGCTTATCGGCCGGGACAGCTGGAAACACCATATATTTT
>-|-|13|TRBV12-3/TRBV12-4|TRBJ1-2
CASSRTVVYGYTF
TGTGCCAGCAGCCGGACAGTTGTGTATGGCTACACCTTC
>-|-|16|TRBV15|TRBJ1-4
CATSAPPGGTNEKLFF
TGTGCCACCAGCGCTCCCCCCGGGGGGACTAATGAAAAACTGTTTTTT
>-|-|13|TRBV2|TRBJ1-6
CASSSSGESPLHF
TGTGCCAGCAGTTCCTCAGGGGAATCACCCCTCCACTTT
>TRBD1|once|14|TRBV5-1|TRBJ1-5
CASSSRGGSQPQHF
TGCGCCAGCAGTTCGAGAGGGGGCTCTCAGCCCCAGCATTTT
>-|few|15|TRBV6-5|TRBJ2-1
CASSFDGSSYNEQFF
TGTGCCAGCAGTTTTGACGGGAGCTCCTACAATGAGCAGTTCTTC
>-|-|15|TRBV19|TRBJ1-5
CASSSVLTAAWPQHF
TGTGCCAGTAGTAGTGTTCTAACAGCTGCATGGCCCCAGCATTTT
>-|-|15|TRBV7-2|TRBJ1-2
CASSLGVRGHYGYTF
TGTGCCAGCAGCTTAGGTGTCAGGGGCCACTATGGCTACACCTTC
>-|-|14|TRBV27|TRBJ2-5
CASSPQTRPETQYF
TGTGCCAGCAGTCCCCAGACTAGACCAGAGACCCAGTACTTC
>TRBD1|few|16|TRBV27|TRBJ2-4
CASSFTSRGTKNIQYF
TGTGCCAGCAGTTTTACCTCCAGGGGGACCAAAAACATTCAGTACTTC
>TRBD2|few|15|TRBV7-9|TRBJ2-1
CASSRSGGDYNEQFF
TGTGCCAGCAGCCGTAGCGGGGGAGATTACAATGAGCAGTTCTTC
>-|-|15|TRBV5-1|TRBJ2-2
CASSLVGANTGELFF
TGCGCCAGCAGCTTGGTTGGGGCAAACACCGGGGAGCTGTTTTTT
>TRBD1|-|17|TRBV5-4|TRBJ2-5
CASSFPGQGAKWETQYF
TGTGCCAGCAGCTTCCCGGGACAGGGGGCTAAATGGGAGACCCAGTACTTC
>TRBD1|-|13|TRBV19|TRBJ1-5
CASSHDRDQPQHF
TGTGCCAGTAGTCATGACAGGGATCAGCCCCAGCATTTT
>TRBD1|-|14|TRBV25-1|TRBJ1-4
CASRKTGVEEKLFF
TGTGCCAGCAGGAAGACAGGGGTTGAAGAAAAACTGTTTTTT
>-|-|12|TRBV6-2/TRBV6-3|TRBJ1-2
CASSYGIYGYTF
TGTGCCAGCAGTTACGGAATCTATGGCTACACCTTC
>-|-|16|TRBV24-1|TRBJ2-1
CATSDSRQGSYNEQFF
TGTGCCACCAGTGATTCCCGGCAGGGCTCCTACAATGAGCAGTTCTTC
>-|-|13|TRBV2|TRBJ1-1
CASTGPTWAEAFF
TGTGCCAGCACGGGACCCACATGGGCTGAAGCTTTCTTT
>-|-|14|TRBV5-1|TRBJ2-1
CASSGGRTYNEQFF
TGCGCCAGCAGCGGGGGGCGCACTTACAATGAGCAGTTCTTC
>-|-|14|TRBV5-1|TRBJ2-1
CASSNQGSYNEQFF
TGCGCCAGCAGCAACCAGGGTTCCTACAATGAGCAGTTCTTC
>-|-|13|TRBV24-1|TRBJ1-2
CATSDGANYGYTF
TGTGCCACCAGTGATGGGGCTAACTATGGCTACACCTTC
>-|few|16|TRBV4-1|TRBJ2-1
CASSQEGGHKVYEQFF
TGCGCCAGCAGCCAAGAAGGGGGACACAAAGTCTATGAGCAGTTCTTC
>TRBD1|once|15|TRBV24-1|TRBJ2-1
CATSDPGQGDNEQFF
TGTGCCACCAGTGATCCGGGACAGGGTGACAATGAGCAGTTCTTC
>TRBD2|-|15|TRBV10-2|TRBJ2-2
CASSLAGGNTGELFF
TGCGCCAGCAGTTTAGCGGGGGGAAACACCGGGGAGCTGTTTTTT
>-|-|15|TRBV19|TRBJ1-5
CASRDGTSVNQPQHF
TGTGCCAGTAGGGATGGGACGAGCGTAAATCAGCCCCAGCATTTT
>-|-|15|TRBV3-1/TRBV3-2|TRBJ2-1
CASSQVLGSDNEQFF
TGTGCCAGCAGCCAAGTCCTAGGGTCGGATAATGAGCAGTTCTTC
>TRBD1|-|15|TRBV14|TRBJ1-1
CASSQEGQGFSTAFF
TGTGCCAGCAGCCAAGAGGGACAGGGATTTTCGACGGCTTTCTTT
>-|few|13|TRBV3-1/TRBV3-2|TRBJ1-5
CASSHGGFQPQHF
TGTGCCAGCAGCCATGGTGGTTTTCAGCCCCAGCATTTT
>TRBD2|-|15|TRBV29-1|TRBJ2-2
CSVDGQGGSTGELFF
TGCAGCGTTGATGGGCAGGGCGGGAGCACCGGGGAGCTGTTTTTT
>TRBD1|-|13|TRBV2|TRBJ1-2
CASQGDGNYGYTF
TGTGCCTCCCAGGGGGACGGGAACTATGGCTACACCTTC
>-|-|14|TRBV28|TRBJ1-1
CASNYHSMNTEAFF
TGTGCCAGCAATTATCACTCAATGAACACTGAAGCTTTCTTT
>TRBD1|once|14|TRBV20-1|TRBJ1-6
CSASGTGGNSPLHF
TGCAGTGCTAGTGGGACAGGGGGAAATTCACCCCTCCACTTT
>TRBD1|once|13|TRBV28|TRBJ1-4
CASRGQGGEKLFF
TGTGCCAGCAGGGGACAGGGAGGGGAAAAACTGTTTTTT